These T cell receptor beta chains were read from a single sample in a study of blood T cell repertoires in COVID-19. The protocol was immunoSEQ multiplex PCR, while the TCRdb copy is restricted to in-frame clones and leaves out a portion. The table has about 96,000 clones, 80% to 90% seen once. The sequenced material came from peripheral blood. These receptors were collected from a human donor with COVID-19, enrolled during active disease. The donor label of this sample is uncertain. Each CDR3 is given with its conserved first and last residue. The D gene is left open where the match is weak. Clone size is shown for a subset of rows, as once, few, many or a class of expanded clone.

clone size: few
V gene: TRBV3-1/TRBV3-2
D gene: NA
CDR3 protein: CASSHGNTEAFF

clone size: NA
V gene: TRBV21-1
D gene: NA
CDR3 protein: CASSKGREQGLAEAFF

clone size: NA
V gene: TRBV5-4
D gene: TRBD2
CDR3 protein: CASSLRTSGEETQYF

clone size: NA
V gene: TRBV3-1/TRBV3-2
D gene: TRBD1
CDR3 protein: CASSQGTGSYEQYF

clone size: NA
V gene: TRBV18
D gene: TRBD1
CDR3 protein: CASSPDGTGTIYGYTF

clone size: NA
V gene: TRBV3-1/TRBV3-2
D gene: NA
CDR3 protein: CASSQDPLTNEKLFF

clone size: NA
V gene: TRBV3-1/TRBV3-2
D gene: TRBD1
CDR3 protein: CASSRTGQPQHF

clone size: NA
V gene: TRBV7-2
D gene: NA
CDR3 protein: CASRPPLTTGNDGELFF

clone size: once
V gene: TRBV10-3
D gene: TRBD1
CDR3 protein: CAIGDRGLNQPQHF

clone size: NA
V gene: TRBV11-3
D gene: NA
CDR3 protein: CASSRGGAFNEKLFF

clone size: NA
V gene: TRBV12-3/TRBV12-4
D gene: NA
CDR3 protein: CASSREYEQYF

clone size: NA
V gene: TRBV29-1
D gene: NA
CDR3 protein: CSVYYRVGYGYTF

clone size: NA
V gene: TRBV2
D gene: NA
CDR3 protein: CASSVIGAGQPQHF

clone size: NA
V gene: TRBV5-1
D gene: TRBD2
CDR3 protein: CASSLTSGGANYEQYF

clone size: NA
V gene: TRBV5-1
D gene: NA
CDR3 protein: CASSLEQGNTEAFF

clone size: NA
V gene: TRBV10-1
D gene: TRBD1
CDR3 protein: CASNSDRSNSPLHF

clone size: NA
V gene: TRBV5-4
D gene: NA
CDR3 protein: CAFRNPVPYNSPLHF

clone size: NA
V gene: TRBV4-1
D gene: TRBD2
CDR3 protein: CASSRSTSGYNEQFF

clone size: NA
V gene: TRBV6-5
D gene: TRBD1
CDR3 protein: CASTKGAGPRTEAFF

clone size: few
V gene: TRBV5-4
D gene: NA
CDR3 protein: CASSLEAGNYGYTF

clone size: NA
V gene: TRBV30
D gene: NA
CDR3 protein: CACRGRRDQPQHF

clone size: NA
V gene: TRBV6-1
D gene: NA
CDR3 protein: CASSEAGQPTEAFF

clone size: NA
V gene: TRBV6-5
D gene: NA
CDR3 protein: CASTLQLYVLYGYTF

clone size: NA
V gene: TRBV7-3
D gene: NA
CDR3 protein: CASSRTGMGANVLTF

clone size: few
V gene: TRBV12-5
D gene: TRBD2
CDR3 protein: CASGGGTTDTQYF

clone size: NA
V gene: TRBV5-1
D gene: TRBD2
CDR3 protein: CASSLTSGGPYNEQFF

clone size: NA
V gene: TRBV6-2/TRBV6-3
D gene: NA
CDR3 protein: CASSLGSATDTQYF

clone size: NA
V gene: TRBV7-2
D gene: TRBD1
CDR3 protein: CASSPGQGRSPLHF

clone size: NA
V gene: TRBV7-9
D gene: NA
CDR3 protein: CASSSTGGYEQYF

clone size: NA
V gene: TRBV20-1
D gene: NA
CDR3 protein: CSASFGASGNTIYF

clone size: NA
V gene: TRBV5-5
D gene: NA
CDR3 protein: CASSPSGGRNTEAFF

clone size: NA
V gene: TRBV30
D gene: TRBD1
CDR3 protein: CAWSKGGQGYQPQHF

clone size: once
V gene: TRBV12-5
D gene: NA
CDR3 protein: CASGLTGWEGGYTF

clone size: NA
V gene: TRBV19
D gene: TRBD2
CDR3 protein: CASREASGANVLTF

clone size: NA
V gene: TRBV19
D gene: NA
CDR3 protein: CASKKRPTYQETQYF

clone size: few
V gene: TRBV2
D gene: NA
CDR3 protein: CASSPEVYNSPLHF

clone size: NA
V gene: TRBV11-3
D gene: NA
CDR3 protein: CASSSGPGADTQYF

clone size: NA
V gene: TRBV6-5
D gene: NA
CDR3 protein: CASSKDTSTDTQYF

clone size: NA
V gene: TRBV7-9
D gene: NA
CDR3 protein: CASSALAVSSYEQYF

clone size: NA
V gene: TRBV2
D gene: NA
CDR3 protein: CASSEDSQETQYF

clone size: NA
V gene: TRBV18
D gene: NA
CDR3 protein: CASSQGRYGYTF

clone size: NA
V gene: TRBV3-1/TRBV3-2
D gene: TRBD1
CDR3 protein: CASSQDGTGSPLHF

clone size: NA
V gene: TRBV5-3
D gene: NA
CDR3 protein: CARSLQSFTYNEQFF

clone size: NA
V gene: TRBV29-1
D gene: TRBD2
CDR3 protein: CSVENLAGGEQFF

clone size: NA
V gene: TRBV11-3
D gene: NA
CDR3 protein: CASSLGQEISYEQYF